These 30 T cell receptor beta chains came from one sample sequenced in a study of glioma-infiltrating T cells. TCR alpha and beta CDR3 regions were amplified from RNA using iRepertoire nested multiplex PCR. MiXCR, applied by TCRdb to the multiplex PCR reads, yields one record per CDR3 protein. This sample carries around 100,000 distinct CDR3 sequences, about 30% of them seen once, and the ten largest clones take 44%. The sequenced sample was glioma tissue, nonneoplastic brain tissue, or PBMCs (not recorded which). All receptors come from a human donor with low-grade glioma or glioblastoma, undergoing nonglioma brain surgery, or in good health (not recorded which).

At least ten counts were recorded for this clonotype. V and J are TRBV6-1 and TRBJ1-2; 9 bases map to TRBD1. The CDR3 spans 14 residues. V dropped 7 bases and J dropped 2; count of bases not matched to a gene: 5. The V gene's germline CDR1 is MNHNS and CDR2 SASEGT. The CDR3, as DNA: TGTGCCAGCAACAGGGGGCCCGGGAACTATGGCTACACCTTC. It yields the protein CASNRGPGNYGYTF.

With regard to this clonotype: Just one base apart from a much larger clone, this may be a read error. The V and J genes are TRBV28 and TRBJ1-2, with D possibly TRBD1 on 6 matching bases. The CDR3 extends over 12 amino acids. Germline V gene sequence: CDR1 MDHEN, CDR2 SYDVKM. CDR3 residues: CVSREGGRGYTF. For the CDR3, the DNA is TGTGTCAGCAGGGAGGGGGGTCGTGGCTACACCTTC.

This clonotype was counted between two and nine times. This chain links TRBV12-3 or TRBV12-4 with TRBJ2-1, with D maybe TRBD1 (6 bases). Trimming pared 3 bases from V and 9 bases from J, leaving 12 bases between. This CDR3 has 13 residues. The CDR3 loop reads CASSFRGGGEQFF. DNA of the CDR3: TGTGCCAGCAGTTTCAGGGGTGGGGGTGAGCAGTTCTTC.

This clonotype was seen many times. V gene TRBV6-2 or TRBV6-3 combines with J gene TRBJ1-5, with 8 bases fitting TRBD1. The germline V gene has CDR1 MNHEY and CDR2 SVGEGT. Trimming took 8 bases from V and 9 from J; bases not matched to a gene: 3. This CDR3 region has 11 residues. CDR3 nucleotide sequence: TGTGCCAGCGGACAGGGCTGGCCCCAGCATTTT. Its protein product is CASGQGWPQHF.

By frequency in the sample, this clonotype is medium-sized. The chain recombines TRBV20-1 with TRBJ1-1; 7 bases are a match to TRBD1. The CDR3 is 13 amino acids. CDR1 and CDR2 from the germline V gene are DFQATT and SNEGSKA (reference sequence). V lost 5 bases to trimming and J lost 5 bases; unmatched junction nucleotides: 8. In DNA form, the CDR3 reads TGCAGTGCTCTCACAGGGGCTGGGACTGAAGCTTTCTTT. It specifies CSALTGAGTEAFF.

Details on this clonotype: One end of the junction fails to match germline, which may point to a read error. V is TRBV5-1 and J is TRBJ1-1; TRBD1 matches at 7 bases. CDR3 length: 12 residues. Germline-derived CDR1 and CDR2 are SGHRS and YFSETQ. The CDR3 spells CASSLGTAEALF. CDR3 nucleotide sequence: TGCGCCAGCAGCCTGGGGACAGCTGAAGCTTTATTT.

The chain links TRBV29-1 to TRBJ2-1; D perhaps matches TRBD1 (8 bases). The germline V gene encodes CDR1 SQVTM and CDR2 ANQGSEA. V lost 6 bases, J lost 4 bases, and 19 bases lay in between. The CDR3 runs 15 residues. CDR3 coding DNA: TGCAGCGTGACCCCCTACAGGGGGGGGTACAATGAGCAGTTCTTC. It encodes CSVTPYRGGYNEQFF.

This clonotype came up a few times. The gene calls are TRBV4-1 and TRBJ1-5; D is unclear. Trimming stripped 0 bases from V and 4 bases from J, with 7 bases between. CDR1 and CDR2 from the germline V gene are MGHRA and YSYEKL. This CDR3 contains 14 residues. CDR3 region: CASSQDGLNQPQHF. As DNA, the CDR3 is TGCGCCAGCAGCCAAGATGGTTTGAATCAGCCCCAGCATTTT.

This clonotype turned up a few times. J is TRBJ1-2 and V is TRBV27; D gene unclear. The germline CDR1 and CDR2 sequences are MNHEY and SMNVEV (reference sequence). V was cut by 8 bases and J by 13 bases, with 8 bases left in between. The CDR3 is 8 residues long. Written as DNA, the CDR3 is TGTGCCAGCCCGGGAGTCACCTTC. Encoded protein: CASPGVTF.

This clonotype was seen many times. This chain links TRBV7-2 with TRBJ2-7; unclear D gene. Trimming shortened V by 6 bases and J by 0 bases, and 15 bases separated the two germline ends. The CDR3 has 15 residues. The germline gives CDR1 SGHTA, CDR2 FQGNSA. The CDR3 DNA reads TGTGCCAGCAGTTCCCTTACAGCGAGCTCCTACGAGCAGTACTTC. Its translation: CASSSLTASSYEQYF.

In the case of this clonotype: This could be a read error, since a much larger clone is one nucleotide away. The gene calls are TRBV27 and TRBJ2-7, with D possibly matching TRBD2 (5 bases). Germline V lookup: CDR1 MNHEY, CDR2 SMNVEV (reference sequence). This CDR3 spans 16 amino acids. V lost 5 bases, J lost 3 bases, and 20 bases lay in between. Here the CDR3 DNA reads TGTGCCAGCAGTCTCTTCGGGAAAGGGTTAAACTACGAGCAGTACTTC. Translated: CASSLFGKGLNYEQYF.

This clonotype has at least ten counts. The chain couples TRBV6-1 to TRBJ2-7; D possibly corresponds to TRBD2 (5 bases). The CDR3 runs 13 residues. The V gene lost 4 bases and the J gene lost 4 bases, with 11 bases spanning the gap. The germline V gene encodes CDR1 MNHNS and CDR2 SASEGT. CDR3 protein: CASSGVGGYEQYF. The CDR3, as DNA: TGTGCCAGCAGTGGGGTCGGAGGTTACGAGCAGTACTTC.

In the case of this clonotype: A junction end diverges from the germline sequence, so it may reflect a read error. The chain links TRBV7-2 to TRBJ2-5; 9 bases fit TRBD2. The CDR3 consists of 14 residues. Germline CDR1 is SGHTA and CDR2 is FQGNSA. CDR3 sequence: CAGSASGAIGTQYF. CDR3 nucleotides: TGTGCCGGCAGTGCTAGCGGGGCTATTGGGACCCAGTACTTC.

This clonotype appeared many times. The chain is built from TRBV20-1 and TRBJ2-3; 12 bases match TRBD2. With V trimmed by 3 bases and J by 8 bases, 3 bases remained unmatched. Germline V CDR1 and CDR2: DFQATT, SNEGSKA (reference sequence). The CDR3 runs 13 residues. The CDR3 nucleotides are TGCAGTGCTAGGTCTAGCGGGGGGGTTACGCAGTATTTT. Residues: CSARSSGGVTQYF.

The V call is TRBV18, the J call TRBJ2-7; weak D call: TRBD2 (6 bases). This CDR3 comprises 14 residues. The V gene lost 0 bases and the J gene lost 6 bases, with 12 bases spanning the gap. The germline CDR1 and CDR2 sequences are KGHSH and LQKENI. The CDR3 nucleotides read TGTGCCAGCTCACCACCGGGCAGGAGGGTCGAGCAGTACTTC. This translates into CASSPPGRRVEQYF.

This clonotype was counted many times. The chain combines TRBV6-1 with TRBJ2-1; 7 bases line up with TRBD1. Germline V CDR1 and CDR2: MNHNS, SASEGT. The CDR3 extends over 13 amino acids. The ends lost 5 bases at V and 10 bases at J; junction bases unmatched: 8. This CDR3 reads CASSQDRDSEQFF. The CDR3 DNA is TGTGCCAGCAGTCAAGACCGGGACAGCGAGCAGTTCTTC.

This clonotype showed up many times. The genes are TRBV27 and TRBJ2-1; tentatively, D is TRBD2 (5 bases). This CDR3 has 14 residues. Germline values: CDR1 MNHEY, CDR2 SMNVEV (reference sequence). Trimming stripped 2 bases from V and 1 base from J, with 6 bases between. CDR3 sequence (DNA): TGTGCCAGCAGTTTAAGAGGGTCCTACAATGAGCAGTTCTTC. Translated, it gives CASSLRGSYNEQFF.

This clonotype appeared a single time. This may come from a read error, since a much larger clone is one base off. The chain recombines TRBV27 with TRBJ2-7; D possibly corresponds to TRBD1 (5 bases). CDR1 is MNHEY and CDR2 is SMNVEV in the germline V gene (reference sequence). This CDR3 has 13 amino acids. CDR3 in amino acids: CASSFQGLYEQCF. The CDR3 DNA is TGTGCCAGCAGTTTTCAGGGATTATACGAGCAGTGCTTC.

The chain couples TRBV5-1 to TRBJ2-7; TRBD1 agrees at 10 bases. The CDR3 spans 13 residues. After removal of 5 bases from V and 7 bases from J, the junction contained 6 bases not matched to a gene. The germline CDR1 and CDR2 sequences are SGHRS and YFSETQ. The CDR3 nucleotides are TGCGCCAGCAGTCGTGGGACAGGGGAAGAGCAGTACTTC. It encodes CASSRGTGEEQYF. Full variable domain (outside the CDR3, taken from reference TRBV5-1 and TRBJ2-7): KAGVTQTPRYLIKTRGQQVTLSCSPISGHRSVSWYQQTPGQGLQFLFEYFSETQRNKGNFPGRFSGRQFSNSRSEMNVSTLELGDSALYLCASSRGTGEEQYFGPGTRLTVT.

The CDR3 DNA sequence: TGTGCCAGCAGCGGGACAGACGGATACTACGAGCAGTACTTC. Its protein product is CASSGTDGYYEQYF. The chain employs TRBV12-3 or TRBV12-4 and TRBJ2-7, with 7 bases identical to TRBD1. Losses at the gene ends were 6 bases for V and 3 bases for J; bases not matched to a gene: 8. The CDR3 has 14 amino acids.

This clonotype has ten or more counts. This sequence joins TRBV28 and TRBJ1-2; 9 bases fit TRBD1. CDR1 MDHEN and CDR2 SYDVKM come from the germline V gene. The V and J ends lost 9 bases and 2 bases, in that order; junction bases with no gene match: 4. The CDR3 consists of 13 residues. The CDR3 nucleotides are TGTGCCAGTGGGACAGGGAGCAACTATGGCTACACCTTC. Translated, it gives CASGTGSNYGYTF.

This clonotype has more than one count but fewer than ten. The J gene is TRBJ2-1, the V gene TRBV7-9, with no clear D. Germline values: CDR1 SEHNR, CDR2 FQNEAQ (reference sequence). The CDR3 length is 11 residues. V lost 8 bases to trimming and J lost 3 bases, with 5 bases between them. This CDR3 reads CASLNYNEQFF. The CDR3 nucleotides are TGTGCCAGCCTAAACTACAATGAGCAGTTCTTC.

This clonotype was picked up many times. This sequence joins TRBV10-3 and TRBJ2-5, with unresolved D. Trimming left V 4 bases short and J 2 bases short, with 11 bases between. CDR1 is ENHRY, CDR2 SYGVKD, per germline. This CDR3 spans 14 amino acids. CDR3 sequence: CAISGSPGQETQYF. As DNA, the CDR3 is TGTGCCATCAGTGGATCCCCCGGGCAAGAGACCCAGTACTTC.

With regard to this clonotype: This may be a read error, as it is one base from a much larger clone. J is TRBJ1-1 and V is TRBV7-4; 9 positions agree with TRBD1. This CDR3 contains 16 residues. The germline gives CDR1 SGHVT, CDR2 SQSDAQ. The CDR3 DNA follows: TGTGACAGCAGCCGACGTTCCGGGACAGGGCCCACTGAAGCTTTCTTT. Its protein is CDSSRRSGTGPTEAFF.

This clonotype was picked up a small number of times. CDR3 sequence: CASSQYYSSTGSYNSPLHF. CDR3 nucleotides: TGTGCCAGCAGCCAGTACTACTCATCGACCGGCTCCTATAATTCACCCCTCCACTTT. The chain recombines TRBV3-1 with TRBJ1-6; D gene ambiguous. This CDR3 spans 19 amino acids. Germline CDR1 LGHDT, CDR2 YNNKEL (reference sequence). V shed 3 bases and J shed 0 bases, with 18 bases lying between them.

The V gene is TRBV6-2 or TRBV6-3, the J gene TRBJ2-3; 7 bases fit TRBD1. CDR1 and CDR2 (germline): MNHEY, SVGEGT. V lost 2 bases, J lost 2 bases, and 4 bases stayed unmatched. The CDR3 length is 15 residues. In nucleotides, the CDR3 is TGTGCCAGCAGTTACAACAGGGGATACACAGATACGCAGTATTTT. Protein product: CASSYNRGYTDTQYF.

There are a few counts of this clonotype. The CDR3: CASSQFLAEPWPQHF. The CDR3 DNA reads TGTGCCAGCAGCCAGTTCTTGGCGGAACCATGGCCCCAGCATTTT. The chain is built from TRBV3-1 and TRBJ1-5; D not certain. The V end lost 3 bases, the J end lost 9 bases, and 18 bases lay between the germline ends. The CDR3 runs to 15 residues. The germline gives CDR1 LGHDT, CDR2 YNNKEL (reference sequence).

The V gene is TRBV29-1, the J gene TRBJ2-3; D unclear. The CDR3 contains 13 residues. Germline CDR1 SQVTM, CDR2 ANQGSEA. Trimming stripped 5 bases from V and 2 bases from J, with 11 bases between. The CDR3 nucleotides read TGCAGCGTTTCGACTGAGAACACAGATACGCAGTATTTT. Its translation is CSVSTENTDTQYF.

CDR3 amino acids: CASAGAGPQETQYF. The CDR3 nucleotides are TGTGCCAGCGCGGGGGCGGGGCCTCAAGAGACCCAGTACTTC. This chain links TRBV5-4 with TRBJ2-5; a possible D gene is TRBD2 (7 bases). The CDR3 loop spans 14 amino acids. The germline CDR1 and CDR2 sequences are SGHNT and YYREEE (reference sequence). The V end was cut by 7 bases, the J end by 2 bases, with 15 bases between.

J is TRBJ2-6 and V is TRBV7-6; D unresolved. CDR3 size: 15 residues. V gave up 3 bases and J gave up 0 bases, with 6 bases separating them. Germline V gene data show CDR1 as SGHVS and CDR2 as FNYEAQ. As DNA, the CDR3 is TGTGCCAGCAGCTTTGTACCCTCTGGGGCCAACGTCCTGACTTTC. Protein: CASSFVPSGANVLTF. Supplemented by reference TRBV7-6 and TRBJ2-6, the full variable domain reads GAGVSQSPRYKVTKRGQDVALRCDPISGHVSLYWYRQALGQGPEFLTYFNYEAQQDKSGLPNDRFSAERPEGSISTLTIQRTEQRDSAMYRCASSFVPSGANVLTFGAGSRLTVL.